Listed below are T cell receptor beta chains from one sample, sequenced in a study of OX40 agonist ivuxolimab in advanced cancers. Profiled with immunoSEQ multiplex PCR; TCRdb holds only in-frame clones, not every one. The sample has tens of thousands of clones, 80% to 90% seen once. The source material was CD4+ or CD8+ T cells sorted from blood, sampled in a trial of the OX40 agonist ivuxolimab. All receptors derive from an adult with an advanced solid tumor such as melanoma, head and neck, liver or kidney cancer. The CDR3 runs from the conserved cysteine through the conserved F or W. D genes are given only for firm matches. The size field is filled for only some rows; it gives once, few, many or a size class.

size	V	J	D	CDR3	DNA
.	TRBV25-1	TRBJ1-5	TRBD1	CASSESGGYSNQPQHF	TGTGCCAGCAGTGAGTCAGGGGGTTATAGCAATCAGCCCCAGCATTTT
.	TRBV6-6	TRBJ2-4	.	CASSYRGDIQYF	TGTGCCAGCAGTTACAGGGGAGACATTCAGTACTTC
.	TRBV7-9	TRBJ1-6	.	CASSSASSPLHF	TGTGCCAGCAGCTCCGCTAGTTCACCCCTCCACTTT
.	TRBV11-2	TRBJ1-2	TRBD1	CASSPTTGGAGIYGYTF	TGTGCCAGCAGCCCCACGACAGGGGGCGCGGGGATCTATGGCTACACCTTC
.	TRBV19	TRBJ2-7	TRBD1	CASSVQGPTYEQYF	TGTGCCAGTAGTGTACAGGGGCCGACCTACGAGCAGTACTTC
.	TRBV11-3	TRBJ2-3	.	CASSLTASTDTQYF	TGTGCCAGCAGCTTAACGGCTAGCACAGATACGCAGTATTTT
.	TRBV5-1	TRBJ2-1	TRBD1	CASSFGDSYNEQFF	TGCGCCAGCAGCTTCGGGGACAGCTACAATGAGCAGTTCTTC
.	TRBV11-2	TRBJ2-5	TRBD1	CASSLRTGLQTQYF	TGTGCCAGCAGCTTACGGACAGGGTTGCAGACCCAGTACTTC
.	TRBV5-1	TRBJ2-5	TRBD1	CASSLGQGEETQYF	TGCGCCAGCAGTCTGGGACAGGGGGAAGAGACCCAGTACTTC
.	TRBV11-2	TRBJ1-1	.	CASSLDLGMVNTEAFF	TGTGCCAGCAGCTTAGATCTGGGGATGGTGAACACTGAAGCTTTCTTT
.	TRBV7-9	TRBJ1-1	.	CASSSQGYGTEAFF	TGTGCCAGCAGCTCCCAGGGTTATGGGACTGAAGCTTTCTTT
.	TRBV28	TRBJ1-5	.	CASSFLIRGQSPQHF	TGTGCCAGCAGTTTTCTAATCCGGGGACAATCACCCCAGCATTTT
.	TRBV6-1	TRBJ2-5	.	CASSEQGRGGETQYF	TGTGCCAGCAGTGAACAGGGCAGGGGAGGCGAGACCCAGTACTTC
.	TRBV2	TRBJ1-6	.	CASRGKNSPLHF	TGTGCCAGCAGGGGAAAAAATTCACCCCTCCACTTT
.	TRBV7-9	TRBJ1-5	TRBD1	CASSRDRAGNQPQHF	TGTGCCAGCAGCCGAGACAGGGCAGGCAATCAGCCCCAGCATTTT
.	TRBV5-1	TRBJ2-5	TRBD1	CASSPRQGAVLETQYF	TGCGCCAGCAGCCCCCGACAGGGGGCCGTTCTGGAGACCCAGTACTTC
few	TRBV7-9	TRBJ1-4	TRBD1	CASSLRLGQKREKLFF	TGTGCCAGCAGCCTGCGGTTGGGACAGAAACGAGAAAAACTGTTTTTT
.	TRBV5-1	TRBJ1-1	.	CASSLDLGQEAFF	TGCGCCAGCAGCTTGGATTTGGGGCAGGAAGCTTTCTTT
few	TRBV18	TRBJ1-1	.	CASSPQLVANTEAFF	TGTGCCAGCTCTCCCCAACTCGTGGCGAACACTGAAGCTTTCTTT
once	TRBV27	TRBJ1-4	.	CASGILGLGPWGEKLFF	TGTGCCAGCGGAATTCTTGGTTTAGGACCGTGGGGTGAAAAACTGTTTTTT